A single sample is the source of the 26 T cell receptor beta chains below, sequenced in a study of control samples from healthy donors and cancer patients. Here immunoSEQ multiplex PCR was the method, and the copy in TCRdb shows in-frame clones only, minus some. The repertoire has roughly 84,000 clones, approximately 89% of them found once; the top ten carry approximately 7.2%. Sequencing was done on a sample of blood. The receptors were sampled from a man aged 45-65 years in good health.

The chain employs TRBV9 and TRBJ1-2; 10 bases agree with TRBD1. Germline assignment: CDR1 SGDLS and CDR2 YYNGEE. V was clipped by 4 bases and J by 4 bases; unmatched bases: 4. This CDR3 contains 14 residues. The CDR3 DNA is TGTGCCAGCAGCCTACGGACAGGGGGCTATGGCTACACCTTC. This gives the protein CASSLRTGGYGYTF.

The chain has TRBV27 and TRBJ1-6; D call uncertain. This CDR3 spans 13 amino acids. Looked up from germline, CDR1 is MNHEY and CDR2 is SMNVEV (reference sequence). With 8 bases removed from V and 10 bases from J, the gap between germline ends came to 15 bases. Written as DNA, the CDR3 is TGTGCCAGCGAAGAGAAACTAGGATCACCCCTCCACTTT. The encoded protein is CASEEKLGSPLHF.

Details on this clone: At one end the junction does not follow the germline gene, possibly because of a read error. The chain is built from TRBV5-1 and TRBJ2-1, with TRBD1 matching 9 bases. Germline V gives CDR1 SGHRS, CDR2 YFSETQ. The CDR3 sequence is 17 residues long. The CDR3, as DNA: TGCGCCGGCAGCTGGACCGTACCGGGACAGGGTACCTATGAGCAGTTCTTC. This codes for CAGSWTVPGQGTYEQFF.

V gene TRBV6-6 combines with J gene TRBJ2-2; tentatively, D is TRBD1 (6 bases). The germline V gene encodes CDR1 MNHNY and CDR2 SVGAGI (reference sequence). Deletions cut 4 bases from V and 4 bases from J, with 7 bases between. The CDR3 has 13 residues. CDR3 in DNA: TGTGCCAGCAGTTCAGGGGTCACCGGGGAGCTGTTTTTT. Its protein is CASSSGVTGELFF.

The chain couples TRBV5-1 to TRBJ2-7, with D perhaps matching TRBD1 or TRBD2 (7 bases each). Germline loops: CDR1 SGHRS, CDR2 YFSETQ. V was cut by 3 bases and J by 0 bases, with 16 bases left in between. The CDR3 spans 16 residues. The CDR3 coding sequence is TGCGCCAGCAGCTCCCCAGGGGGACTATCCTCCTACGAGCAGTACTTC. Translation gives CASSSPGGLSSYEQYF.

This CDR3 reads CASSPLGTANTGELFF. DNA for the CDR3: TGTGCCAGCAGCCCCCTTGGGACAGCGAACACCGGGGAGCTGTTTTTT. The gene calls are TRBV6-2 or TRBV6-3 and TRBJ2-2; TRBD1 aligns across 7 bases. Germline V gives CDR1 MNHEY, CDR2 SVGEGT. The V segment lost 6 bases and the J segment 0 bases; nucleotides outside the gene matches: 7. This CDR3 comprises 16 residues.

The genes are TRBV18 and TRBJ1-1; TRBD1 aligns across 9 bases. Germline V gene sequence: CDR1 KGHSH, CDR2 LQKENI. Trimming took 2 bases from V and 6 from J; bases not matched to a gene: 4. The CDR3 sequence is 14 residues long. The CDR3 reads CASSPGTGTSEAFF. As DNA, the CDR3 is TGTGCCAGCTCACCAGGGACAGGGACGTCTGAAGCTTTCTTT. The whole variable domain, remainder taken from reference TRBV18 and TRBJ1-1, is NAGVMQNPRHLVRRRGQEARLRCSPMKGHSHVYWYRQLPEEGLKFMVYLQKENIIDESGMPKERFSAEFPKEGPSILRIQQVVRGDSAAYFCASSPGTGTSEAFFGQGTRLTVV.

V is TRBV7-9 and J is TRBJ2-1, with 11 nucleotides matching TRBD1. Germline lookup yields CDR1 SEHNR and CDR2 FQNEAQ (reference sequence). J lost 7 bases, V lost 5 bases, and 4 bases had no gene match. The CDR3 consists of 14 residues. The CDR3 nucleotides read TGTGCCAGCAGCCCAGGGACAGGGGGTAATGAGCAGTTCTTC. This sequence encodes CASSPGTGGNEQFF.

The chain has TRBV14 and TRBJ1-6, with TRBD1 identical over 7 bases. The germline CDR1 and CDR2 sequences are SGHDN and FVKESK. The CDR3 loop spans 14 amino acids. V shed 4 bases and J 7 bases; nucleotides not matched to a gene: 4. In DNA form, the CDR3 reads TGTGCCAGCAGCCCAACGGGACAGAATTCACCCCTCCACTTT. Amino acids: CASSPTGQNSPLHF.

V is TRBV10-3 and J is TRBJ2-7; 11 nucleotides match TRBD1. The CDR3 length is 15 residues. From germline, CDR1 is ENHRY and CDR2 SYGVKD. Unmatched junction bases numbered 4, after V lost 2 bases and J lost 4 bases. The CDR3: CAISERTGGEYEQYF. CDR3 DNA: TGTGCCATCAGTGAGCGGACAGGGGGCGAGTACGAGCAGTACTTC.

Turning to this clone: The junction shows a germline mismatch at one end, possibly a read error. The chain employs TRBV18 and TRBJ2-5, with TRBD1 as a possible D gene (7 bases). The CDR3 runs 13 residues. Germline values: CDR1 KGHSH, CDR2 LQKENI. This chain's CDR3 is CVSSGGLLETQYF. The CDR3, as DNA: TGTGTCAGCTCAGGGGGGTTGTTGGAGACCCAGTACTTC.

This clone came up a few times. The V and J genes are TRBV6-1 and TRBJ1-5, with no clear D. V was cut by 3 bases and J by 11 bases, with 11 bases left in between. This CDR3 is built from 12 residues. From germline, CDR1 is MNHNS and CDR2 SASEGT. The CDR3 region has the DNA TGTGCCAGCAGTGATCTGGGGTGGGCCCAGCATTTT. Protein: CASSDLGWAQHF.

The gene calls are TRBV15 and TRBJ2-7, with a tentative D call TRBD1 (6 bases). V lost 2 bases to trimming and J lost 4 bases, with 12 bases between them. Germline V gene data show CDR1 as LNHNV and CDR2 as YYDKDF (reference sequence). CDR3 length: 14 residues. This CDR3 is CATSRLIQGYEQYF. The DNA of the CDR3 is TGTGCCACCAGCAGATTAATACAGGGATACGAGCAGTACTTC.

The chain uses TRBV14 and TRBJ2-7; D is ambiguous. This CDR3 is built from 13 residues. Germline CDR1 reads SGHDN; CDR2 reads FVKESK. V dropped 4 bases and J dropped 0 bases, with 7 bases sitting between them. The DNA for the CDR3 is TGTGCCAGCAGCCTGGTGAGCTCCTACGAGCAGTACTTC. Translated, it gives CASSLVSSYEQYF.

The DNA of the CDR3 is TGTGCCAGCAGCCGGGGGTATGGCTACACCTTC. It is translated as CASSRGYGYTF. The genes are TRBV14 and TRBJ1-2; tentatively, D is TRBD1 (5 bases). V lost 4 bases and J lost 5, with 5 bases in between. Germline V CDR1 and CDR2: SGHDN, FVKESK. This CDR3 is 11 amino acids long.

The rearrangement joins TRBV6-6 to TRBJ1-6; D might be TRBD1 (5 bases). The ends were cut back, 2 bases at V and 7 bases at J, with 15 bases in the middle. Germline V lookup: CDR1 MNHNY, CDR2 SVGAGI (reference sequence). This CDR3 has 16 amino acids. DNA of the CDR3: TGTGCCAGCAGTTACATAACAGGATGGGAGAATTCACCCCTCCACTTT. Translated: CASSYITGWENSPLHF.

J is TRBJ2-3 and V is TRBV24-1, with TRBD2 identical over 7 bases. Germline CDR1 and CDR2: KGHDR and SFDVKD. The ends lost 4 bases at V and 4 bases at J; junction bases unmatched: 1. The CDR3 loop spans 13 amino acids. CDR3 nucleotide sequence: TGTGCCACCAGTGAGACTAGCTCAGATACGCAGTATTTT. Translation gives CATSETSSDTQYF.

V usage is TRBV30 and J usage is TRBJ2-7, with D perhaps matching TRBD2 (5 bases). There are 12 residues in the CDR3. Germline values: CDR1 GTSNPN, CDR2 SVGIG (reference sequence). With 0 bases removed from V and 7 bases from J, the gap between germline ends came to 10 bases. Here the CDR3 DNA reads TGTGCCTGGAGTGTATACGGGGAAGAGCAGTACTTC. Amino acid sequence: CAWSVYGEEQYF.

The rearrangement joins TRBV7-2 to TRBJ2-7, with a weak D call TRBD2 (5 bases). From germline, CDR1 is SGHTA and CDR2 FQGNSA. This CDR3 has 14 residues. V lost 2 bases and J lost 5, with 13 bases in between. CDR3 sequence: CASSLLRTSNEQYF. CDR3 nucleotide sequence: TGTGCCAGCAGCTTATTACGGACTTCCAACGAGCAGTACTTC.

J is TRBJ2-5 and V is TRBV5-1; 8 nucleotides line up with TRBD1. CDR1 and CDR2 from the germline V gene are SGHRS and YFSETQ. The length of the CDR3 is 14 residues. V was clipped by 2 bases and J by 5 bases; unmatched bases: 5. The CDR3 bases are TGCGCCAGCAGCTTAGCAGGGGGCGTGGAGACCCAGTACTTC. The encoded protein is CASSLAGGVETQYF.

The chain joins TRBV18 to TRBJ1-4, with no clear D. Trimming pared 6 bases from V and 6 bases from J, leaving 20 bases between. The CDR3 spans 16 residues. The germline gives CDR1 KGHSH, CDR2 LQKENI. CDR3 nucleotides: TGTGCCAGCTCCCGTCGAGACGGCCTAATATATGAAAAACTGTTTTTT. As protein: CASSRRDGLIYEKLFF. The full variable domain, rest sourced from reference TRBV18 and TRBJ1-4, is NAGVMQNPRHLVRRRGQEARLRCSPMKGHSHVYWYRQLPEEGLKFMVYLQKENIIDESGMPKERFSAEFPKEGPSILRIQQVVRGDSAAYFCASSRRDGLIYEKLFFGSGTQLSVL.

This chain joins TRBV5-1 and TRBJ2-2; 9 positions agree with TRBD2. Germline CDR1 SGHRS, CDR2 YFSETQ. The CDR3 runs 14 residues. The V segment lost 5 bases and the J segment 5 bases; nucleotides outside the gene matches: 4. CDR3: CASRGSGGTGELFF. The CDR3 nucleotides read TGCGCCAGCAGAGGGAGCGGGGGGACCGGGGAGCTGTTTTTT.

This chain uses TRBV11-2 with TRBJ1-1, with TRBD1 as a possible D gene (6 bases). This CDR3 comprises 16 residues. The V gene lost 5 bases and the J gene lost 0 bases, with 16 bases spanning the gap. Germline V gives CDR1 SGHAT, CDR2 FQNNGV. Written as DNA, the CDR3 is TGTGCCAGCAGCAGGCGGGACAATCCTTTGAACACTGAAGCTTTCTTT. This sequence encodes CASSRRDNPLNTEAFF. Full variable domain (missing parts from reference TRBV11-2 and TRBJ1-1): EAGVAQSPRYKIIEKRQSVAFWCNPISGHATLYWYQQILGQGPKLLIQFQNNGVVDDSQLPKDRFSAERLKGVDSTLKIQPAKLEDSAVYLCASSRRDNPLNTEAFFGQGTRLTVV.

This chain connects TRBV2 to TRBJ2-7; D gene uncertain. V shed 3 bases and J shed 7 bases, with 10 bases lying between them. Germline-derived CDR1 and CDR2 are SNHLY and FYNNEI. This CDR3 is built from 12 residues. CDR3 bases: TGTGCCAGCAGTGATAATAGGGATGAGCAGTACTTC. Translation: CASSDNRDEQYF.

The chain combines TRBV11-2 with TRBJ2-6; the D is unclear. The CDR3 sequence is 13 residues long. V was clipped by 8 bases and J by 4 bases, with 9 bases between them. CDR1 and CDR2 from the germline V gene are SGHAT and FQNNGV. CDR3 sequence: CASARQGANVLTF. The CDR3 nucleotides read TGTGCCAGCGCCCGGCAAGGGGCCAACGTCCTGACTTTC.

The chain is built from TRBV4-2 and TRBJ1-5; D remains unclear. The CDR3 covers 13 residues. Germline CDR1 and CDR2: LGHNA and YNFKEQ. The V end was cut by 3 bases, the J end by 4 bases, with 7 bases between. Here the CDR3 reads CASSQHGNQPQHF. The CDR3 DNA follows: TGTGCCAGCAGCCAGCACGGAAATCAGCCCCAGCATTTT.